One and the same sample provided the 25 T cell receptor beta chains below, sequenced in a study of T cells in Graves' hyperthyroidism and ophthalmopathy. TCR beta CDR3 regions were amplified from RNA. An initial round of RT-PCR targeting the TCR CDR3 relied on the HTBI primer set. In TCRdb, the multiplex PCR reads were re-called with MiXCR into one record per CDR3 protein. The data contain some 620,000 distinct CDR3 sequences, roughly 16% of them seen just once; the ten biggest clones take up 3.5% to 4%. Specimen: blood. These receptors originate from a woman in her twenties or thirties with Graves' hyperthyroidism.

To note about this clonotype: Since a much larger clone is just one base distant, this may be a read error. V usage is TRBV27 and J usage is TRBJ2-3; weak D call: TRBD1 (5 bases). Germline loops: CDR1 MNHEY, CDR2 SMNVEV (reference sequence). Trimming stripped 5 bases from V and 2 bases from J, with 14 bases between. This CDR3 has 15 amino acids. Written as DNA, the CDR3 is TGTGCCAGCAGTCCGGTGGCAGGGTCCACAGATACGCAGTATTTT. This sequence encodes CASSPVAGSTDTQYF.

The V and J genes are TRBV24-1 and TRBJ2-2; 9 positions match TRBD2. Trimming cost V 3 bases and J 7 bases; bases outside gene matches: 5. Germline lookup yields CDR1 KGHDR and CDR2 SFDVKD. The CDR3 spans 15 residues. The CDR3 here is CATSDPAGGHGELFF. CDR3 DNA: TGTGCCACCAGTGATCCAGCGGGAGGTCACGGGGAGCTGTTTTTT.

The rearrangement joins TRBV12-3 or TRBV12-4 to TRBJ2-7; maybe TRBD1 (6 bases). This CDR3 has 17 amino acids. V lost 0 bases and J lost 3, with 18 bases in between. The CDR3 region is CASSLAATGQRSYEQYF. CDR3 coding DNA: TGTGCCAGCAGTTTAGCCGCGACTGGACAGAGAAGCTACGAGCAGTACTTC.

This clonotype has more than one count but fewer than ten. The chain links TRBV30 to TRBJ2-7, with TRBD2 matching 7 bases. Trimming at V came to 5 bases and at J to 4 bases, leaving 5 bases not matched to a gene. Germline CDR1 and CDR2: GTSNPN and SVGIG (reference sequence). CDR3 length: 12 residues. The CDR3 spells CAWGTIQYEQYF. CDR3 bases: TGTGCCTGGGGGACTATTCAGTACGAGCAGTACTTC.

The sample holds a few counts of this clonotype. This chain uses TRBV5-1 with TRBJ1-2, with a weak D call TRBD1 (5 bases). Germline assignment: CDR1 SGHRS and CDR2 YFSETQ. This CDR3 is 15 amino acids long. V lost 4 bases and J lost 4, with 17 bases in between. CDR3 in DNA: TGCGCCAGCAGCCCTGGCGAATGGGGACCCTATGGCTACACCTTC. Amino acid sequence: CASSPGEWGPYGYTF.

This clonotype has more than one count but fewer than ten. The germline gene is not matched at one end of the junction; a read error may be the cause. V is TRBV10-1 and J is TRBJ2-1, with 8 nucleotides matching TRBD2. This CDR3 spans 15 amino acids. CDR1 is WNHNN and CDR2 is SYGVQD in the germline V gene (reference sequence). CDR3 DNA sequence: TGCGCCAGCCGTGATAGCGGGAACCCTAACAATGAGCAGTTCTTC. This sequence encodes CASRDSGNPNNEQFF.

Ten or more counts support this clonotype. The chain has TRBV7-2 and TRBJ2-3; maybe TRBD1 (6 bases). This CDR3 has 15 amino acids. Germline CDR1 SGHTA, CDR2 FQGNSA. Trimming shortened V by 1 base and J by 6 bases, and 14 bases separated the two germline ends. The CDR3 nucleotides are TGTGCCAGCAGCTTAGTCATGGGGGCAAGTGATACGCAGTATTTT. It is translated as CASSLVMGASDTQYF. The variable domain in full, completed from reference TRBV7-2 and TRBJ2-3, reads GAGVSQSPSNKVTEKGKDVELRCDPISGHTALYWYRQSLGQGLEFLIYFQGNSAPDKSGLPSDRFSAERTGGSVSTLTIQRTQQEDSAVYLCASSLVMGASDTQYFGPGTRLTVL.

This clonotype was recorded at least ten times. CDR3 sequence (DNA): TGTGCCAGCAGCTTAGGAGGTGGGGCAGGGACCTACAATGAGCAGTTCTTC. Residues: CASSLGGGAGTYNEQFF. J is TRBJ2-1 and V is TRBV7-3; TRBD1 or TRBD2 may be the D gene (5 bases each). The CDR3 is 17 amino acids. V was trimmed by 2 bases and J by 2 bases, leaving 16 bases between them. The germline gives CDR1 SGHTA, CDR2 FQGTGA.

The chain uses TRBV2 and TRBJ2-7, with D tentatively TRBD1 (5 bases). Germline V CDR1 and CDR2: SNHLY, FYNNEI. The CDR3 has 15 residues. The V end lost 4 bases, the J end lost 2 bases, and 15 bases lay between the germline ends. DNA of the CDR3: TGTGCCAGCAGTGGGGTAAAGGGGTTGGCCTACGAGCAGTACTTC. As protein: CASSGVKGLAYEQYF.

The chain has TRBV7-9 and TRBJ1-2; D remains unclear. Trimming removed 5 bases at V and 4 bases at J, with 11 bases between. This CDR3 is 13 amino acids long. Germline CDR1 is SEHNR and CDR2 is FQNEAQ (reference sequence). This chain's CDR3 is CASSRAGPYGYTF. CDR3 nucleotides: TGTGCCAGCAGCAGAGCAGGACCCTATGGCTACACCTTC.

The chain recombines TRBV3-1 with TRBJ1-4; no definite D call. The CDR3 contains 15 residues. With 3 bases removed from V and 8 bases from J, the gap between germline ends came to 16 bases. The V gene's germline CDR1 is LGHDT and CDR2 YNNKEL (reference sequence). The CDR3 reads CASSQFAVTGEKLFF. The CDR3 bases are TGTGCCAGCAGCCAGTTTGCGGTTACGGGCGAAAAACTGTTTTTT.

This clonotype was seen a few times. The rearrangement uses TRBV30 and TRBJ2-2; D unclear. The CDR3 extends over 12 amino acids. V lost 0 bases, J lost 6 bases, and 5 bases lay in between. Germline V gives CDR1 GTSNPN, CDR2 SVGIG (reference sequence). As DNA, the CDR3 is TGTGCCTGGAGTGTACGAGCCGGGGAGCTGTTTTTT. Its translation is CAWSVRAGELFF.

Comment on this clonotype: The junction departs from germline at one end; a sequencing error may be responsible. The chain couples TRBV7-7 to TRBJ2-2; 8 bases align to TRBD2. The CDR3 extends over 14 amino acids. CDR1 and CDR2 from the germline V gene are SSHAT and FNYEAQ (reference sequence). CDR3 coding DNA: TGTGCTAGCAGCACGGGACTAGTAGCCGGGGAGCTGTTTTTT. It encodes CASSTGLVAGELFF.

This clonotype was recorded at least ten times. J is TRBJ1-2 and V is TRBV20-1, with a tentative D call TRBD1 (5 bases). The germline V gene has CDR1 DFQATT and CDR2 SNEGSKA (reference sequence). V shed 5 bases and J shed 8 bases, with 15 bases lying between them. This CDR3 is 12 amino acids long. CDR3 sequence: CSAQDGPGGYTF. In nucleotides, the CDR3 is TGCAGTGCTCAGGACGGCCCAGGGGGCTACACCTTC.

This clonotype was seen repeatedly, ten times or more. The chain has TRBV28 and TRBJ2-1, with unresolved D. The V gene's germline CDR1 is MDHEN and CDR2 SYDVKM. V lost 2 bases to trimming and J lost 5 bases, with 13 bases between them. The CDR3 spans 15 residues. The CDR3 DNA follows: TGTGCCAGCAGTTTACGAGGTGCAAGGGACAATGAGCAGTTCTTC. This encodes CASSLRGARDNEQFF.

This clonotype was observed a few times. The V call is TRBV18, the J call TRBJ1-5; no clear D. Trimming shortened V by 5 bases and J by 0 bases, and 14 bases separated the two germline ends. The CDR3 is made up of 16 amino acids. The germline V gene has CDR1 KGHSH and CDR2 LQKENI. The CDR3 loop reads CASSFNSDPSNQPQHF. CDR3 nucleotide sequence: TGTGCCAGCTCATTTAACAGTGATCCTAGCAATCAGCCCCAGCATTTT.

The CDR3 region has the DNA TGTGCCAGCAGTGCAGGGACTAGCGGGTGGGGGTACGAGCAGTACTTC. Translating gives CASSAGTSGWGYEQYF. The rearrangement joins TRBV6-1 to TRBJ2-7, with 12 bases matching TRBD2. The J segment lost 4 bases and the V segment lost 4 bases, leaving 8 bases of the junction unmatched. There are 16 residues in the CDR3. The germline gives CDR1 MNHNS, CDR2 SASEGT.

CDR3 amino acids: CASSDLGGTGEKLFF. The CDR3 DNA reads as TGTGCCAGCAGCGATCTAGGGGGCACCGGTGAAAAACTGTTTTTT. V and J are TRBV5-6 and TRBJ1-4; 7 bases map to TRBD1. The V gene end was trimmed by 4 bases and the J gene end by 7 bases; junction bases not matched to a gene: 10. The CDR3 has 15 residues. CDR1 is SGHDT and CDR2 is YYEEEE in the germline V gene.

This clonotype showed up many times. This chain connects TRBV27 to TRBJ2-5; tentative D call: TRBD2 (6 bases). V was shortened by 4 bases and J by 5 bases, with 14 bases between the two germline ends. Germline V gene data show CDR1 as MNHEY and CDR2 as SMNVEV (reference sequence). The CDR3 extends over 14 amino acids. CDR3 bases: TGTGCCAGCAGTTCTCAGTTTGCGGGGGAGACCCAGTACTTC. This translates into CASSSQFAGETQYF.

Ten or more counts support this clonotype. CDR3 protein: CASRYRRDTEAFF. The CDR3 nucleotides read TGTGCCAGCAGGTATAGACGAGACACTGAAGCTTTCTTT. The rearrangement uses TRBV6-1 and TRBJ1-1; D gene unclear. Trimming pared 6 bases from V and 3 bases from J, leaving 11 bases between. This CDR3 is built from 13 residues. The V gene's germline CDR1 is MNHNS and CDR2 SASEGT.

The V and J genes are TRBV5-4 and TRBJ2-1; D might be TRBD1 or TRBD2, each matching 5 bases. The V end was cut by 5 bases, the J end by 3 bases, with 12 bases between. The CDR3 is made up of 14 amino acids. Germline CDR1 reads SGHNT; CDR2 reads YYREEE (reference sequence). Written as DNA, the CDR3 is TGTGCCAGCAGACGGGACGCTAGCTACAATGAGCAGTTCTTC. Translation: CASRRDASYNEQFF.

Ten or more counts support this clonotype. The gene calls are TRBV11-2 and TRBJ2-1, with D perhaps matching TRBD1 (6 bases). Trimming left V 0 bases short and J 10 bases short, with 10 bases between. CDR1 SGHAT and CDR2 FQNNGV come from the germline V gene. This CDR3 has 13 residues. The CDR3 coding sequence is TGTGCCAGCAGCTTAGATGTGGACAGAGAGCAGTTCTTC. Amino acid sequence: CASSLDVDREQFF. Together with reference TRBV11-2 and TRBJ2-1, the CDR3 gives the full variable domain: EAGVAQSPRYKIIEKRQSVAFWCNPISGHATLYWYQQILGQGPKLLIQFQNNGVVDDSQLPKDRFSAERLKGVDSTLKIQPAKLEDSAVYLCASSLDVDREQFFGPGTRLTVL.

This clonotype has just a few counts. The chain couples TRBV5-1 to TRBJ2-6, with D unclear. The germline V gene encodes CDR1 SGHRS and CDR2 YFSETQ. The CDR3 extends over 15 amino acids. V lost 5 bases and J 2 bases, leaving 11 bases between the germline ends. The CDR3: CASRNSIAGANVLTF. CDR3 bases: TGCGCCAGCAGGAACTCGATAGCTGGGGCCAACGTCCTGACTTTC.

This clonotype was counted at least ten times. The chain recombines TRBV11-3 with TRBJ2-1, with TRBD2 identical over 13 bases. This CDR3 contains 17 residues. V was pared by 6 bases and J by 6 bases, with 11 bases of the junction left unmatched. In germline, CDR1 is SGHNT, CDR2 YENEEA. CDR3 region: CASSSGLAGELGNEQFF. As DNA, the CDR3 is TGTGCCAGCAGTTCTGGACTAGCGGGAGAGCTCGGCAATGAGCAGTTCTTC. Complete variable domain (other parts from reference TRBV11-3 and TRBJ2-1): EAGVVQSPRYKIIEKKQPVAFWCNPISGHNTLYWYLQNLGQGPELLIRYENEEAVDDSQLPKDRFSAERLKGVDSTLKIQPAELGDSAVYLCASSSGLAGELGNEQFFGPGTRLTVL.

The genes are TRBV28 and TRBJ2-6; possible D gene TRBD1, 5 bases. In germline, CDR1 is MDHEN, CDR2 SYDVKM. The CDR3 spans 16 residues. Trimming cost V 4 bases and J 2 bases, with 12 bases left between them. DNA of the CDR3: TGTGCCAGCAGTTACAGCCTAGGGGCTGGGGCCAACGTCCTGACTTTC. This sequence encodes CASSYSLGAGANVLTF.